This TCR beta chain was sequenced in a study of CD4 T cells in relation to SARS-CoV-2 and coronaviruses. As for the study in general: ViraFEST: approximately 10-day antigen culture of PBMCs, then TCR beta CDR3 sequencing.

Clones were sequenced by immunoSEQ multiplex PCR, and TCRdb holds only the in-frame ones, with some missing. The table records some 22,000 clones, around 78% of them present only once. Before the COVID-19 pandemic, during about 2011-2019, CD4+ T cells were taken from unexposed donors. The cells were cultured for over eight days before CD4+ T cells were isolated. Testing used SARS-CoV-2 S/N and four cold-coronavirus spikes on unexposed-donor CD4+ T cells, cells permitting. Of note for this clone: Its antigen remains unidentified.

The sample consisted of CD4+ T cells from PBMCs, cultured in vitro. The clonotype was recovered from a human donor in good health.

The CDR3 here is CASSSVFGTRFDHNSPLHF. Here the CDR3 DNA reads TGTGCCAGCAGTTCAGTTTTCGGGACGCGGTTCGATCATAATTCACCCCTCCACTTT. The chain links TRBV28 to TRBJ1-6; a possible D gene is TRBD1 (5 bases). The CDR3 loop spans 19 amino acids. The germline CDR1 and CDR2 sequences are MDHEN and SYDVKM. The V end was cut by 4 bases, the J end by 5 bases, with 24 bases between.